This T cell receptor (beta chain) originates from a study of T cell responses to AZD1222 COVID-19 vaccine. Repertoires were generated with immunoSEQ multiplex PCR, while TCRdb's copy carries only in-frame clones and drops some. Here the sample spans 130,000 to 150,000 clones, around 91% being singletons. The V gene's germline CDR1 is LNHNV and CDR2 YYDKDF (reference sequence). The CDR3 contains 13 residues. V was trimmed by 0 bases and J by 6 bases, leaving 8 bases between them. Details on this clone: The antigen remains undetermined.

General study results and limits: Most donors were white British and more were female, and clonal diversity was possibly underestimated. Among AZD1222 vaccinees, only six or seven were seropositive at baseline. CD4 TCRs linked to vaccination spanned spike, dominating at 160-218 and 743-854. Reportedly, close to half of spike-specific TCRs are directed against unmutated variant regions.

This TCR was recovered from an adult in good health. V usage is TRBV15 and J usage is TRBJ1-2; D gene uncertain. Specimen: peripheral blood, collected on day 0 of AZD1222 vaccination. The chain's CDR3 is CATSREARHGYTF. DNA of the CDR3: TGTGCCACCAGCAGAGAAGCCCGCCATGGCTACACCTTC.